These T cell receptor beta chains were read from a single sample in a study of T cell changes during pregnancy in multiple sclerosis. The protocol was immunoSEQ multiplex PCR, while the TCRdb copy is restricted to in-frame clones and leaves out a portion. The sample holds roughly 25,000 clones, roughly nine tenths seen once. The material sequenced was CD8+ T cells from peripheral blood mononuclear cells, taken in the second trimester of pregnancy. The receptor set was obtained from a female donor with multiple sclerosis, enrolled in a pregnancy study. Both conserved end residues are part of each CDR3. A D gene is named only where the DNA matches it firmly. Size is stated for part of the rows, as once, few or many counts, or as a class when the clone is expanded.

j_call v_call d_call clone_size cdr3_nt cdr3_aa
TRBJ2-7 TRBV11-2 . . TGTGCCAGCAGCTTAGAGGGAGCCGTGGCGTACGAGCAGTACTTC CASSLEGAVAYEQYF
TRBJ2-3 TRBV7-9 . . TGTGCCAGCAGCCCTCAGCGCGATGGATATGGCACAGATACGCAGTATTTT CASSPQRDGYGTDTQYF
TRBJ2-5 TRBV23-1 . . TGCGCCAGCAGTCAATCGGGGACTCCTCAAGAGACCCAGTACTTC CASSQSGTPQETQYF
TRBJ2-5 TRBV25-1 . . TGTGCCAGCAGTGAATTTGGGGGGACAGAGACCCAGTACTTC CASSEFGGTETQYF
TRBJ2-3 TRBV28 . . TGTGCCAGCAGCTCGGACTCATGGGGCACAGATACGCAGTATTTT CASSSDSWGTDTQYF
TRBJ2-7 TRBV5-6 TRBD2 . TGTGCCAGCAGCCCCCTAGCGGGAGGCGACGAGCAGTACTTC CASSPLAGGDEQYF
TRBJ2-7 TRBV9 TRBD2 . TGTGCCAGCAGCGATGGCGGGAGCTCCCACGAGCAGTACTTC CASSDGGSSHEQYF
TRBJ2-7 TRBV9 . . TGTGCCAGCAGCGTGGAGGGACTTCCTCACGAGCAGTACTTC CASSVEGLPHEQYF
TRBJ1-5 TRBV6-6 . . TGTGCCAGCAGTTATAGCCCTGACGTAAATCAGCCCCAGCATTTT CASSYSPDVNQPQHF
TRBJ2-7 TRBV7-9 TRBD1 . TGTGCCAGCAGCGGGACAGGGGATGCCGTCTACGAGCAGTACTTC CASSGTGDAVYEQYF
TRBJ2-7 TRBV11-2 . . TGTGCCAGCAGCTTAGATTCCCCATCGGGGAACAGGGTTCGCTACGAGCAGTACTTC CASSLDSPSGNRVRYEQYF
TRBJ2-1 TRBV6-5 . . TGTGCCAGCAGTTACTCCGATGAGCAGTTCTTC CASSYSDEQFF
TRBJ2-4 TRBV7-9 . . TGTGCCAGCAGCCCCCCCCGAGGCTTTACTTCTGGCATTCAGTACTTC CASSPPRGFTSGIQYF
TRBJ2-5 TRBV7-2 TRBD2 . TGTGCCAGCAGCTTAGGGGGGGGTCCGCAAGAGACCCAGTACTTC CASSLGGGPQETQYF
TRBJ2-3 TRBV9 TRBD2 . TGTGCCAGCAGCGTTACCCCGGGACTAGCGGGAGGATTGATGTCAGATACGCAGTATTTT CASSVTPGLAGGLMSDTQYF
TRBJ1-1 TRBV27 . once TGTGCCAGCAGTTTGGGGGCCCCCTGGGGCACTGAAGCTTTCTTT CASSLGAPWGTEAFF
TRBJ2-1 TRBV15 . . TGTGCCACCAGCGGGCAGAGTCCAGCTCCGTGCTGTGAGCAGTTCTTC CATSGQSPAPCCEQFF
TRBJ1-1 TRBV5-5 . . TGTGCCAGCAGCTACGGGGAGAACACTGAAGCTTTCTTT CASSYGENTEAFF